The 22 T cell receptor beta chains reported below all come from one sample, sequenced in a study of CD8+ T cells in alopecia areata (dated 2018 in TCRdb). Libraries came from the immunoSEQ multiplex PCR assay. RNA was extracted from all samples and reverse transcribed into cDNA as template for TCR sequencing. TCRdb's version of the immuneACCESS table is confined to in-frame rearrangements and falls short of the full clone set. An unresolved V gene accounts for under half of the shortfall where checked; the remainder is of unknown origin. Across this sample there are around 160,000 clones, with approximately 87% seen only once. Around 15% of the sample belongs to the ten largest clones. This specimen's time point label, per the study, means: baseline before oral tofacitinib. Sequencing used CD8+ T cells sorted from blood, obtained at week 0. The receptor set was obtained from a human donor with alopecia areata.

The chain links TRBV27 to TRBJ2-3; D gene ambiguous. Germline values: CDR1 MNHEY, CDR2 SMNVEV (reference sequence). The V end was cut by 4 bases, the J end by 6 bases, with 8 bases between. This CDR3 has 12 amino acids. Written as DNA, the CDR3 is TGTGCCAGCAGTTCCCGCTCGGATACGCAGTATTTT. This sequence encodes CASSSRSDTQYF.

The chain employs TRBV5-4 and TRBJ1-2, with D unresolved. This CDR3 is built from 13 residues. V lost 1 base and J lost 8, with 12 bases in between. Germline lookup yields CDR1 SGHNT and CDR2 YYREEE (reference sequence). This CDR3 is CASSLKRVEGYTF. In nucleotides, the CDR3 is TGTGCCAGCAGCTTGAAAAGGGTTGAAGGCTACACCTTC.

The chain employs TRBV7-9 and TRBJ2-7; D tentatively fits TRBD1 or TRBD2 (5 bases each). V was cut by 3 bases and J by 2 bases, with 11 bases left in between. This CDR3 is 14 amino acids long. Germline CDR1 and CDR2: SEHNR and FQNEAQ (reference sequence). The CDR3 loop reads CASSFSGTTYEQYF. The CDR3 DNA follows: TGTGCCAGCAGCTTTTCAGGGACCACCTACGAGCAGTACTTC.

This clone was counted once. This sequence joins TRBV18 and TRBJ2-3; D is uncertain. The CDR3 spans 16 residues. Trimming shortened V by 1 base and J by 3 bases, and 14 bases separated the two germline ends. The germline CDR1 and CDR2 sequences are KGHSH and LQKENI. The CDR3 spells CASSPRFRAPTDTQYF. The DNA for the CDR3 is TGTGCCAGCTCACCACGTTTTAGGGCGCCTACAGATACGCAGTATTTT.

The rearrangement joins TRBV29-1 to TRBJ2-2; TRBD2 aligns across 13 bases. J lost 1 base, V lost 5 bases, and 7 bases had no gene match. Per the germline V gene, CDR1 is SQVTM and CDR2 is ANQGSEA. The CDR3 runs 17 residues. The CDR3 sequence is CSVQTSGGTWNTGELFF. CDR3 DNA: TGCAGCGTTCAGACTAGCGGGGGGACGTGGAACACCGGGGAGCTGTTTTTT.

The chain joins TRBV7-8 to TRBJ2-3; TRBD2 aligns across 8 bases. The germline CDR1 and CDR2 sequences are SGHVS and FQNEAQ. The CDR3 has 15 residues. The J segment lost 1 base and the V segment lost 2 bases, leaving 2 bases of the junction unmatched. In DNA form, the CDR3 reads TGTGCCAGCAGCTTATCTAGCGGGCGCACAGATACGCAGTATTTT. Translating it yields CASSLSSGRTDTQYF.

This chain joins TRBV7-9 and TRBJ2-3; 8 positions agree with TRBD1. Germline V gene lookup returns CDR1 SEHNR and CDR2 FQNEAQ (reference sequence). V shed 4 bases, J shed 0 bases, and the junction held 6 bases outside the gene matches. The CDR3 runs to 16 residues. The CDR3 is CASSSGQGASTDTQYF. CDR3 DNA: TGTGCCAGCAGCTCCGGACAGGGCGCTAGCACAGATACGCAGTATTTT.

The chain carries TRBV5-1 and TRBJ2-1, with 9 bases identical to TRBD2. Germline V gives CDR1 SGHRS, CDR2 YFSETQ. V was clipped by 2 bases and J by 4 bases; unmatched bases: 13. The CDR3 has 18 residues. The CDR3 region has the DNA TGCGCCAGCAGCTTCTCCTTTAGCGGGGGCCAGGTTTACAATGAGCAGTTCTTC. It encodes CASSFSFSGGQVYNEQFF.

V and J are TRBV6-6 and TRBJ1-1; a possible D gene is TRBD1 (5 bases). Germline lookup yields CDR1 MNHNY and CDR2 SVGAGI (reference sequence). The CDR3 sequence is 15 residues long. Trimming removed 0 bases from V and 8 bases from J, with 16 bases in between. CDR3 residues: CASSYSSLTGSEAFF. CDR3 bases: TGTGCCAGCAGTTACTCGAGTCTTACAGGATCGGAAGCTTTCTTT.

This rearrangement joins TRBV6-5 to TRBJ2-7, with 8 positions matching TRBD1. The CDR3 spans 14 residues. CDR1 and CDR2 (germline): MNHEY, SVGAGI. V was clipped by 6 bases and J by 4 bases; unmatched bases: 8. For the CDR3, the DNA is TGTGCCAGCAGCCGATCGGGACAGGATTACGAGCAGTACTTC. It encodes CASSRSGQDYEQYF.

J is TRBJ2-1 and V is TRBV4-1; possibly TRBD1 for D (7 bases). Trimming shortened V by 0 bases and J by 1 base, and 10 bases separated the two germline ends. This CDR3 is 16 amino acids long. The germline CDR1 and CDR2 sequences are MGHRA and YSYEKL. The CDR3 DNA reads as TGCGCCAGCAGCCAAGAGGCAGGGGGGTCCTACAATGAGCAGTTCTTC. Residues: CASSQEAGGSYNEQFF.

The CDR3 sequence: CASSWTSSSYNEQFF. In DNA form, the CDR3 reads TGTGCCAGCAGTTGGACATCGAGCTCCTACAATGAGCAGTTCTTC. The chain recombines TRBV2 with TRBJ2-1; D is perhaps TRBD1 (5 bases). The ends were cut back, 5 bases at V and 0 bases at J, with 11 bases in the middle. Germline CDR1 reads SNHLY; CDR2 reads FYNNEI. This CDR3 comprises 15 residues.

This chain connects TRBV7-9 to TRBJ2-1, with no clear D. V was cut by 3 bases and J by 4 bases, with 10 bases left in between. Germline V gene data show CDR1 as SEHNR and CDR2 as FQNEAQ (reference sequence). CDR3 length: 14 residues. The DNA for the CDR3 is TGTGCCAGCAGCTTTATGATCAGTTACAATGAGCAGTTCTTC. Its translation is CASSFMISYNEQFF. Based on the CDR3 plus reference TRBV7-9 and TRBJ2-1, the full variable domain is DTGVSQNPRHKITKRGQNVTFRCDPISEHNRLYWYRQTLGQGPEFLTYFQNEAQLEKSRLLSDRFSAERPKGSFSTLEIQRTEQGDSAMYLCASSFMISYNEQFFGPGTRLTVL.

The chain links TRBV6-5 to TRBJ2-1; TRBD2 might be the D (6 bases). CDR1 and CDR2 (germline): MNHEY, SVGAGI. The germline V and J ends were trimmed by 4 bases and 10 bases, with 14 bases remaining between them. The CDR3 extends over 13 amino acids. The DNA of the CDR3 is TGTGCCAGCAGTTTTGGGACTTTTAGGGAGCAGTTCTTC. As protein: CASSFGTFREQFF.

V usage is TRBV19 and J usage is TRBJ2-1; TRBD2 matches at 15 bases. V gave up 10 bases and J gave up 8 bases; unmatched junction bases: 9. The CDR3 is made up of 15 amino acids. Germline loops: CDR1 LNHDA, CDR2 SQIVND (reference sequence). The chain's CDR3 is CATTPWTSGGDEQFF. The CDR3 nucleotides read TGTGCCACTACCCCGTGGACTAGCGGGGGGGATGAGCAGTTCTTC.

This clone was picked up a small number of times. J is TRBJ2-3 and V is TRBV23-1; TRBD2 aligns across 8 bases. TRBV23-1 falls under the ORF class, with uncertain function. Trimming cost V 6 bases and J 5 bases; bases outside gene matches: 16. The CDR3 is 17 residues long. CDR3 in DNA: TGCGCCAGCAGCCACAGAACTAGCGGACCACCAGGAGATACGCAGTATTTT. This gives the protein CASSHRTSGPPGDTQYF.

The chain is built from TRBV6-5 and TRBJ1-1; D uncertain. Germline assignment: CDR1 MNHEY and CDR2 SVGAGI. There are 13 residues in the CDR3. The V and J ends lost 3 bases and 4 bases respectively, with 9 bases between them. CDR3 sequence: CASSYGVSTEAFF. Here the CDR3 DNA reads TGTGCCAGCAGTTATGGGGTTAGCACTGAAGCTTTCTTT.

This clone has more than one count but fewer than ten. The chain employs TRBV29-1 and TRBJ2-5, with D hard to call. Judging by the DNA end, TRBJ2-7 fits better; the J call may be wrong. Per the germline V gene, CDR1 is SQVTM and CDR2 is ANQGSEA. CDR3 length: 13 amino acids. CDR3 region: CSVEAGSDYEQYF. The DNA for the CDR3 is TGCAGCGTTGAAGCCGGGTCGGACTACGAGCAGTACTTC.

This clone was observed once. The same CDR3 also results from other DNA sequences found in this sample. The V and J genes are TRBV27 and TRBJ2-7; D call uncertain. Germline lookup yields CDR1 MNHEY and CDR2 SMNVEV (reference sequence). The CDR3 has 13 residues. Trimming removed 3 bases from V and 2 bases from J, with 8 bases in between. CDR3 amino acids: CASSLTRTYEQYF. The DNA of the CDR3 is TGTGCCAGCAGTTTGACGCGGACCTACGAGCAGTACTTC.

The chain uses TRBV29-1 and TRBJ1-5; no firm D call. The CDR3 consists of 13 residues. The germline V gene has CDR1 SQVTM and CDR2 ANQGSEA. CDR3 in DNA: TGCAGAAAGGACCTTCCCAGCGATCAGCCCCAGCATTTT. Its translation is CRKDLPSDQPQHF. Filled out from reference TRBV29-1 and TRBJ1-5, the complete variable domain reads SAVISQKPSRDICQRGTSLTIQCQVDSQVTMMFWYRQQPGQSLTLIATANQGSEATYESGFVIDKFPISRPNLTFSTLTVSNMSPEDSSIYLCRKDLPSDQPQHFGDGTRLSIL.

The gene calls are TRBV28 and TRBJ2-1; 8 bases fit TRBD2. V lost 2 bases, J lost 3 bases, and 3 bases stayed unmatched. This CDR3 spans 15 amino acids. Germline CDR1 MDHEN, CDR2 SYDVKM. The CDR3 DNA sequence: TGTGCCAGCAGTTTAAGGCTAGCGGGCTACAATGAGCAGTTCTTC. Translating it yields CASSLRLAGYNEQFF.

The V call is TRBV9, the J call TRBJ2-2, with D possibly TRBD1 on 6 matching bases. Germline values: CDR1 SGDLS, CDR2 YYNGEE. CDR3 size: 14 residues. V gave up 3 bases and J gave up 5 bases, with 11 bases separating them. CDR3 residues: CASSAYTGTGELFF. The CDR3 coding sequence is TGTGCCAGCAGCGCGTACACAGGGACCGGGGAGCTGTTTTTT.